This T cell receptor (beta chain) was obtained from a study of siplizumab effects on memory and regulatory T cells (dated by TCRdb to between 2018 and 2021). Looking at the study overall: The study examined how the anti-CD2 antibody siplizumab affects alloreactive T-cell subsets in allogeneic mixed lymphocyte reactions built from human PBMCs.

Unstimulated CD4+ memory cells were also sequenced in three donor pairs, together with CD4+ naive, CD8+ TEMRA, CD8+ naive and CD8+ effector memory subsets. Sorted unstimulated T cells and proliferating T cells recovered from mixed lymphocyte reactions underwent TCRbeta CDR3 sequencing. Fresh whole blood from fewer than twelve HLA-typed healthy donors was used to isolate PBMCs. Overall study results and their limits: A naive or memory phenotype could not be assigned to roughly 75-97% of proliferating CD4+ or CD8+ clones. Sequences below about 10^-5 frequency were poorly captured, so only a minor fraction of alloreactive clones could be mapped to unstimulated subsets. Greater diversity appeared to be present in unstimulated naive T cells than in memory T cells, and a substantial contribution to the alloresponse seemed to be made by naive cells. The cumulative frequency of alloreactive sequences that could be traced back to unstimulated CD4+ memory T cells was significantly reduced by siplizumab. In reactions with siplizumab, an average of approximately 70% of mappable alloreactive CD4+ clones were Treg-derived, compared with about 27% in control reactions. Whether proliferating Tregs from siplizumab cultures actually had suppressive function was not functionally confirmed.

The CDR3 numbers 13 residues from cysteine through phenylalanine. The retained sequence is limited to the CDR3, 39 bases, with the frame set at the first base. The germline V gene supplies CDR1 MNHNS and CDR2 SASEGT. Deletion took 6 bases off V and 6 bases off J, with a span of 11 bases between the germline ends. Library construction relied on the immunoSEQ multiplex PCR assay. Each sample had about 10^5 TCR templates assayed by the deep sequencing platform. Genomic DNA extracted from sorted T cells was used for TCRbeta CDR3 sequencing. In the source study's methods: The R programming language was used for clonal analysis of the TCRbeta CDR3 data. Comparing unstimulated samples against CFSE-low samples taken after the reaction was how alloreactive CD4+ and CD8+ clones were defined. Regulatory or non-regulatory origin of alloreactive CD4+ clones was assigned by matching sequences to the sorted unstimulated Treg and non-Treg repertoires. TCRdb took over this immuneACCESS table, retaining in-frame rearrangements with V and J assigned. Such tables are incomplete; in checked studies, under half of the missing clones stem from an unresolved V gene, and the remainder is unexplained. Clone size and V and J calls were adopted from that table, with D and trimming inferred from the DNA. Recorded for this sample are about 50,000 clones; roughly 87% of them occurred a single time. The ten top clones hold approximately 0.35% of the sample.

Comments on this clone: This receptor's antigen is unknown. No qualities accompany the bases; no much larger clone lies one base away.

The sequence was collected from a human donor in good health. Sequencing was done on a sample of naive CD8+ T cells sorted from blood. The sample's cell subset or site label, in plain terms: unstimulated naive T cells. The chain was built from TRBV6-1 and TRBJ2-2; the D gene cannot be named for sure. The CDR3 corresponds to CASSARSAGELFF. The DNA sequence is TGTGCCAGCAGCGCACGTTCGGCCGGGGAGCTGTTTTTT.